Described below is a single T cell receptor (beta chain) sequence and its context. Its antigen is unidentified. CDR3 length equals 12 residues. The V end lost 5 bases, the J end lost 3 bases, and 8 bases lay between the germline ends. Study processing details: Building a distant-metastasis classifier for papillary thyroid cancer drew on CDR3 differences across clinicopathological groups. Using MiXCR, TCRdb re-called clones from the PCR reads. These V and J calls derive from TCRdb rather than the authors' analysis. The repertoire has around 35,000 clones, about 17% of them found once; the top ten carry almost 3.5%. The data derive from a study of metastatic and nonmetastatic thyroid tumors. Whole-study context: Malignant thyroid and benign thyroid patients provided blood and tumor or nodule tissue whose repertoires were compared.

Until they underwent thyroid surgery, no patient had received any treatment. Findings and limits, study-wide: Benign nodules reportedly had significantly lower TCR beta diversity than malignant thyroid tumors in blood and tumor.

The clonotype originates from a female donor with papillary thyroid cancer or a benign thyroid nodule (not recorded which). Some clones in this sample may be carry-over from other donors' samples. This chain connects TRBV12-3 or TRBV12-4 to TRBJ2-7; the D is unclear. The material sequenced was blood. CDR3 sequence: CASSPLGYEQYF. The CDR3 nucleotides are TGTGCCAGCAGTCCTCTAGGCTACGAGCAGTACTTC.